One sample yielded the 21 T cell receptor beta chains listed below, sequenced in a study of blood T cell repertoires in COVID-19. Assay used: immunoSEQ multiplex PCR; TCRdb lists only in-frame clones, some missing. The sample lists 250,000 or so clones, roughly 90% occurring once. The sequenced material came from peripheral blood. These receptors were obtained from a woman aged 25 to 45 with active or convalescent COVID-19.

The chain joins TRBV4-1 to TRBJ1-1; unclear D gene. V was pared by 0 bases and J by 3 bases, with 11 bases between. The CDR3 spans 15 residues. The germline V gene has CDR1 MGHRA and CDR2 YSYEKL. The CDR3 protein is CASSQDPSGDTEAFF. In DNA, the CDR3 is TGCGCCAGCAGCCAAGATCCATCCGGGGACACTGAAGCTTTCTTT.

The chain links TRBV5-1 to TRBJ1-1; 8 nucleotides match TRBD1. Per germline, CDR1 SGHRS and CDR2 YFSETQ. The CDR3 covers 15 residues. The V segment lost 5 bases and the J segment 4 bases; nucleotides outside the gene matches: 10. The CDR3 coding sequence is TGCGCCAGCAGGACCCAGGGGGCGCTGGGCACTGAAGCTTTCTTT. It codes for CASRTQGALGTEAFF.

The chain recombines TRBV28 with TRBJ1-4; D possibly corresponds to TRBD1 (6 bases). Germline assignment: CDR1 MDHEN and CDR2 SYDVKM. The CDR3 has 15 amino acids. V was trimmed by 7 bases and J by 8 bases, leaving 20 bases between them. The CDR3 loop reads CASNAAGESGEKLFF. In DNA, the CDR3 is TGTGCCAGCAACGCGGCAGGGGAGTCTGGAGAAAAACTGTTTTTT.

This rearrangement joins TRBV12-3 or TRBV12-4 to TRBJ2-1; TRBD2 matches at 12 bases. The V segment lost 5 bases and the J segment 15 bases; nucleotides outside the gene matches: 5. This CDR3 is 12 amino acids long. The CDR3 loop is CASSELAGGRFF. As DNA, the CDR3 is TGTGCCAGCAGTGAACTAGCGGGGGGACGGTTCTTC.

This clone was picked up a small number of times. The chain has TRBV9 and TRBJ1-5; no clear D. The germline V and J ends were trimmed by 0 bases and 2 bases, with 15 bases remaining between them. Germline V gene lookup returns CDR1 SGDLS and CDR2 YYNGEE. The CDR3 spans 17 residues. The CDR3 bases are TGTGCCAGCAGCGTAGGTACTAACCAATGGGGCAATCAGCCCCAGCATTTT. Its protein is CASSVGTNQWGNQPQHF. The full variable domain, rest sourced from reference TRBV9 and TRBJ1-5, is DSGVTQTPKHLITATGQRVTLRCSPRSGDLSVYWYQQSLDQGLQFLIQYYNGEERAKGNILERFSAQQFPDLHSELNLSSLELGDSALYFCASSVGTNQWGNQPQHFGDGTRLSIL.

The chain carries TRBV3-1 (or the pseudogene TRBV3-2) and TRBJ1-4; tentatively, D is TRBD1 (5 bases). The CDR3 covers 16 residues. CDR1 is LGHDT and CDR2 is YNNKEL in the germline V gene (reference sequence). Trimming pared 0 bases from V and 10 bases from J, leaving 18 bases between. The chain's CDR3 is CASSQELDTNLGKLFF. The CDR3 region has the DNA TGTGCCAGCAGCCAAGAGCTGGACACTAACCTTGGAAAACTGTTTTTT.

CDR3 nucleotide sequence: TGTGCCAGTGCCTCAGGAGGGGTGGGCACTGAAGCTTTCTTT. This translates into CASASGGVGTEAFF. This rearrangement joins TRBV19 to TRBJ1-1; the D gene is possibly TRBD1 (5 bases). The ends were cut back, 8 bases at V and 4 bases at J, with 17 bases in the middle. CDR3 size: 14 residues. Germline assignment: CDR1 LNHDA and CDR2 SQIVND (reference sequence).

CDR3 loop: CASSNGLQGHYGYTF. In DNA form, the CDR3 reads TGTGCCAGCAGCAACGGGTTACAGGGACACTATGGCTACACCTTC. This sequence joins TRBV21-1 and TRBJ1-2; the table gives TRBD1 as D, unverified against the DNA. TRBV21-1 is marked as a pseudogene. This CDR3 region has 15 residues.

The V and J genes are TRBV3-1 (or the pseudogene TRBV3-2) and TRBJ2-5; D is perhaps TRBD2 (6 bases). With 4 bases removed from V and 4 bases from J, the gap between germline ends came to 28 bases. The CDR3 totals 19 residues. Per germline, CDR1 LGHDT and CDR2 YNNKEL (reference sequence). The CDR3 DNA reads TGTGCCAGCAGCCCTAACCCGCGACTAGTAGTAGCATTGGGAGAGACCCAGTACTTC. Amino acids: CASSPNPRLVVALGETQYF.

The CDR3 DNA reads as TGTGCCAGCAGTGACTCGCGAGGTAGGGCGGGAAAACTGTTTTTT. Amino acid sequence: CASSDSRGRAGKLFF. The V gene is TRBV6-4, the J gene TRBJ1-4; D call uncertain. CDR1 and CDR2 from the germline V gene are MRHNA and SNTAGT. The CDR3 is 15 residues long. V shed 0 bases and J shed 10 bases, with 15 bases lying between them.

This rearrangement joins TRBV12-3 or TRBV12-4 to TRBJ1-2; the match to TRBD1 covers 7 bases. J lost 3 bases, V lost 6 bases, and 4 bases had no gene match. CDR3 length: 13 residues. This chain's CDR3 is CASSTTGYYGYTF. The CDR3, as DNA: TGTGCCAGCAGCACGACAGGGTACTATGGCTACACCTTC.

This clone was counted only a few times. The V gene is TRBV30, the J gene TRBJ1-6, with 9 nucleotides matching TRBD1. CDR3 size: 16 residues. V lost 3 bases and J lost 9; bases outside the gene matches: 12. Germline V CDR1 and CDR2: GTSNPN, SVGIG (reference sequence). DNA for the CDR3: TGTGCCTGGAGGGACAGGGGACAAGTAGTCTCTTCACCCCTCCACTTT. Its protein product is CAWRDRGQVVSSPLHF.

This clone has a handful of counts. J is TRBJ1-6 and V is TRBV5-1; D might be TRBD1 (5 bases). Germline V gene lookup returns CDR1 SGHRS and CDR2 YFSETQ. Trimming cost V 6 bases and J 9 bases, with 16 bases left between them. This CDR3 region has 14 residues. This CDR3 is CASTLAQGGSPLHF. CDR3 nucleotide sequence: TGCGCCAGCACTCTGGCCCAGGGTGGTTCACCCCTCCACTTT.

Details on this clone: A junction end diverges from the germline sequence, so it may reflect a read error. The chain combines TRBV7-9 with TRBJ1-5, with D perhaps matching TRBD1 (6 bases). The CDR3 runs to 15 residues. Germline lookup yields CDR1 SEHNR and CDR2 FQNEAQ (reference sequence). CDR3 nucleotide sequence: TGTGCCAGCACCTTACGACAGGCCCTCAATCAGCCCCAGCATTTT. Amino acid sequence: CASTLRQALNQPQHF.

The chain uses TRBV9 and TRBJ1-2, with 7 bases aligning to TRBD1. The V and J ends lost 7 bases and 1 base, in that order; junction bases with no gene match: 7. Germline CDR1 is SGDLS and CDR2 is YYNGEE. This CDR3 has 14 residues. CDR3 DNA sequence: TGTGCCAGCGGACCGGGACAGATTAACTATGGCTACACCTTC. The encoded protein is CASGPGQINYGYTF.

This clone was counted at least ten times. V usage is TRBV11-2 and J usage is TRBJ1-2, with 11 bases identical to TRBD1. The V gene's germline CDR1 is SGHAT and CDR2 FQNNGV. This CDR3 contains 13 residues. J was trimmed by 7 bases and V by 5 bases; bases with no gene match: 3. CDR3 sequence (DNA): TGTGCCAGCAGCCCTGGGACAGGGGGTGGCTACACCTTC. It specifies CASSPGTGGGYTF.

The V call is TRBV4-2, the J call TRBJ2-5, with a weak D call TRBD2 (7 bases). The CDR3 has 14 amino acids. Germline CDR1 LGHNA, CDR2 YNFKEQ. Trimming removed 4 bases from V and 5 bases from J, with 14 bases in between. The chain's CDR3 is CASSLGGVGETQYF. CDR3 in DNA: TGTGCCAGCAGCCTAGGGGGGGTCGGGGAGACCCAGTACTTC.

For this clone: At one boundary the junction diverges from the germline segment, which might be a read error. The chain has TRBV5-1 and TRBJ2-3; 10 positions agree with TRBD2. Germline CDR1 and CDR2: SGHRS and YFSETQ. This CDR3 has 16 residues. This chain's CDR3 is CASSLAAGGPSDTQYF. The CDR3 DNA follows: TGCGCCAGCAGTTTGGCAGCGGGGGGGCCGTCAGATACGCAGTATTTT.

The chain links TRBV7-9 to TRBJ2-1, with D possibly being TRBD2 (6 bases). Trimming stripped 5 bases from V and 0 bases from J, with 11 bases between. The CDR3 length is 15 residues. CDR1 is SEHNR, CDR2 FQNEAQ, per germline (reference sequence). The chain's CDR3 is CASSRDLSSYNEQFF. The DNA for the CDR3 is TGTGCCAGCAGCCGGGACTTAAGCTCCTACAATGAGCAGTTCTTC.

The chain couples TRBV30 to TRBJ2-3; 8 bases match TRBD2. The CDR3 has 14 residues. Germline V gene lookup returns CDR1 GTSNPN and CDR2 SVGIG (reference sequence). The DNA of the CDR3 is TGTGCTGCAAGGTCGGCGGGGGGAGTTTATACGCAGTATTTT. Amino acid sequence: CAARSAGGVYTQYF.

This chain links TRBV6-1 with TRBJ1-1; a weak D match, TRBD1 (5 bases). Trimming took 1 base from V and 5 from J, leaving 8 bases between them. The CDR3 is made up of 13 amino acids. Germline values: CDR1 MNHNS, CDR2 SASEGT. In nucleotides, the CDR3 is TGTGCCAGCAGTGAAGACAGGAGAACTGAAGCTTTCTTT. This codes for CASSEDRRTEAFF.